This T cell receptor beta chain was found in a study of blood T cell repertoires in COVID-19. V was clipped by 0 bases and J by 5 bases, with 2 bases between them. This CDR3 spans 12 amino acids. The method was immunoSEQ multiplex PCR; TCRdb's version includes in-frame clones alone and lacks a portion of them. The table lists around 250,000 clones, 80% to 90% of them singletons. Sequences were obtained from peripheral blood. The clonotype originates from a man aged 55 to 70 with acute or convalescent COVID-19. The chain employs TRBV12-3 or TRBV12-4 and TRBJ2-1; no clear D gene. The chain's CDR3 is CASSLADNEQFF. In DNA, the CDR3 is TGTGCCAGCAGTTTAGCCGACAATGAGCAGTTCTTC.